Described below is a single T cell receptor (beta chain) sequence and its context. Its antigen is still unknown. This sample was taken from a study of OX40 agonist ivuxolimab in advanced cancers. General study findings and limits: CD4+ T cells averaged fewer expanded clones than CD8+ T cells. Low normalized T-cell clonal expansion was also seen in some nonresponders. The specificity for antigen of the expanded peripheral T cells was not determined.

TCRdb keeps only in-frame clones here, not all; method: immunoSEQ multiplex PCR. The data hold 48,000 or so clones, with about 81% observed a single time. The CDR3 extends over 14 amino acids. Germline V gene data show CDR1 as MNHEY and CDR2 as SMNVEV (reference sequence). V dropped 5 bases and J dropped 3; count of bases not matched to a gene: 3. V is TRBV27 and J is TRBJ2-7; 11 bases fit TRBD2. The TCR comes from an adult with an advanced solid tumor such as melanoma, head and neck, liver or kidney cancer. The sequencing used CD4+ or CD8+ T cells sorted from blood, collected in a trial of the OX40 agonist ivuxolimab. Here the CDR3 DNA reads TGTGCCAGCAGTGCGGGACTAGCGGTCTACGAGCAGTACTTC. Translating it yields CASSAGLAVYEQYF.